This T cell receptor (beta chain) stems from a study of response to subunit inactivated influenza vaccine. Points from the study as a whole: Authors suggested seasonal influenza vaccinations each recruit few new T cells.

This clonotype was recorded a few times. What it recognizes is unknown. MiXCR, applied by TCRdb to the RT-PCR reads, yields one record per CDR3 protein. The sample has approximately 700,000 distinct CDR3 sequences, over 11% seen once; the top ten hold less than 7%. This clonotype originated in a man in his fifties or sixties who received an inactivated influenza vaccine. This specimen consisted of PBMCs from blood, obtained 14 to 15 days before vaccination.

The chain's CDR3 is CASSLAGTYNEQYF. The CDR3 nucleotides are TGCGCCAGCAGCTTAGCCGGGACATACAACGAGCAGTACTTC. The gene calls are TRBV5-1 and TRBJ2-7, with a weak D call TRBD1 (6 bases). From germline, CDR1 is SGHRS and CDR2 YFSETQ. With 2 bases removed from V and 5 bases from J, the gap between germline ends came to 14 bases. The CDR3 is 14 residues long. Variable domain in full (rest from reference TRBV5-1 and TRBJ2-7): KAGVTQTPRYLIKTRGQQVTLSCSPISGHRSVSWYQQTPGQGLQFLFEYFSETQRNKGNFPGRFSGRQFSNSRSEMNVSTLELGDSALYLCASSLAGTYNEQYFGPGTRLTVT.